This T cell receptor beta chain was identified during a study of T cells in Graves' hyperthyroidism and ophthalmopathy. RNA transcripts yielded amplified TCR beta CDR3 regions. Carried out on the TCR CDR3, a first-round RT-PCR used the HTBI primer set. TCRdb reanalysed the multiplex PCR reads using MiXCR and keeps one entry per CDR3 protein. The sample records over 550,000 distinct CDR3 sequences, approximately 16% being singletons. V was shortened by 6 bases and J by 0 bases, with 15 bases between the two germline ends. The germline V gene has CDR1 SNHLY and CDR2 FYNNEI. CDR3 size: 15 residues. The TCR was taken from a woman aged 18-29 years with Graves' hyperthyroidism. Sequences were obtained from blood. The chain links TRBV2 to TRBJ2-7; no clear D. CDR3 sequence: CASSPMAASSYEQYF. As DNA, the CDR3 is TGTGCCAGCAGCCCGATGGCAGCGAGCTCCTACGAGCAGTACTTC.